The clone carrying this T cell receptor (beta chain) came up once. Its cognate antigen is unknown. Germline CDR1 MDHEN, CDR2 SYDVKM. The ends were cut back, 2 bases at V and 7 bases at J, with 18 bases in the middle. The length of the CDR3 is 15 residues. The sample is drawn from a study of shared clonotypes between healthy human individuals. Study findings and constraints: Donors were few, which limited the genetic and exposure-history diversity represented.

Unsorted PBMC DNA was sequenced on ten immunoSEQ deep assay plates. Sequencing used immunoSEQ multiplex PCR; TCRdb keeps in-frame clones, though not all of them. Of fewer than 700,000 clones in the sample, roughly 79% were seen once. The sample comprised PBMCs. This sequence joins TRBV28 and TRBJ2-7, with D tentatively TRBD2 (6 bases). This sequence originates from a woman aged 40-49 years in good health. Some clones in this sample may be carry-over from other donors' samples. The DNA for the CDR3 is TGTGCCAGCAGTTTACCCGGGACCCTAAGCGGGGAGCAGTACTTC. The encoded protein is CASSLPGTLSGEQYF.